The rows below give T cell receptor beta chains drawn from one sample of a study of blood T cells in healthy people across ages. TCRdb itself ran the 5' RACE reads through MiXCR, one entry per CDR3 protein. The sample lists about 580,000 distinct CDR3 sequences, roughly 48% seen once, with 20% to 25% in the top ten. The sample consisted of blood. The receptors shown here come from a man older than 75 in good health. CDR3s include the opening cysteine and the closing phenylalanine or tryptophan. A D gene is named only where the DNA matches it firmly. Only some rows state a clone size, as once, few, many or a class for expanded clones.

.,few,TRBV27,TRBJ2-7,CASSQSTGRHEQYF,TGTGCCAGCAGCCAATCAACAGGGCGCCACGAGCAGTACTTC
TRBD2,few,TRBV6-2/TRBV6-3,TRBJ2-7,CASRSSGDWTYEQYF,TGTGCCAGCAGATCCAGCGGGGACTGGACCTACGAGCAGTACTTC
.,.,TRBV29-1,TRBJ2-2,CSVGHTGELFF,TGCAGCGTTGGTCACACCGGGGAGCTGTTTTTT
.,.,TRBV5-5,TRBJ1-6,CASSWTPSGYSPLHF,TGTGCCAGCAGCTGGACCCCCTCTGGGTATTCACCCCTCCACTTT
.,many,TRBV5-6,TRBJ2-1,CASSLDDDLGYNEQFF,TGTGCCAGCAGCTTGGATGATGATTTGGGGTACAATGAGCAGTTCTTC
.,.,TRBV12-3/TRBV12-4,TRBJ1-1,CASTFGVGYLNTEAFF,TGTGCCAGCACCTTTGGGGTTGGCTACTTGAACACTGAAGCTTTCTTT
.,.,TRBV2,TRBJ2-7,CASSEAPWSEQYF,TGTGCCAGCAGTGAAGCGCCTTGGAGCGAGCAGTACTTC
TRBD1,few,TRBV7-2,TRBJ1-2,CASSLGQGARGYTF,TGTGCCAGCAGCTTAGGACAGGGGGCTCGGGGCTACACCTTC
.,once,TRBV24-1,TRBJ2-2,CATSDWGRSQTGELFF,TGTGCCACCAGTGATTGGGGCAGAAGTCAAACCGGGGAGCTGTTTTTT
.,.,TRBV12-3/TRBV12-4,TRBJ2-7,CASSNSGSSGEQYF,TGTGCCAGCAGTAATAGCGGAAGCTCGGGCGAGCAGTACTTC
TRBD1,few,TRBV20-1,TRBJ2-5,CSATDRGEETQYF,TGCAGTGCTACGGACAGGGGCGAGGAGACCCAGTACTTC
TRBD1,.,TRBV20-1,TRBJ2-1,CSAPKGQGFSYNEQFF,TGCAGTGCACCCAAGGGACAGGGATTTTCCTACAATGAGCAGTTCTTC
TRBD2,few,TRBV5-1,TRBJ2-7,CASSLSGGRYEQYF,TGCGCCAGCAGCTTGTCGGGGGGACGCTACGAGCAGTACTTC
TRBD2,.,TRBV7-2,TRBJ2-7,CASSPRGGHPYEQYF,TGTGCCAGCAGCCCCCGGGGGGGCCATCCCTACGAGCAGTACTTC
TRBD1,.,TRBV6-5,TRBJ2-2,CASSYSPKTGVSGELFF,TGTGCCAGCAGTTACTCGCCCAAGACAGGGGTGTCCGGGGAGCTGTTTTTT
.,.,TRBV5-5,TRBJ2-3,CASSVIPSTDTQYF,TGTGCCAGCAGCGTGATTCCTAGCACAGATACGCAGTATTTT
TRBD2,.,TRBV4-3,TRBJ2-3,CASSQELAGGVNTDTQYF,TGCGCCAGCAGCCAAGAACTAGCGGGAGGGGTCAACACAGATACGCAGTATTTT
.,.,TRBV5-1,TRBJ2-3,CASCSQGLYTDTQYF,TGCGCCAGCTGCTCACAGGGATTATACACAGATACGCAGTATTTT
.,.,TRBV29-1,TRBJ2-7,CSATGLLYEQYF,TGCAGCGCGACCGGGCTCCTCTACGAGCAGTACTTC
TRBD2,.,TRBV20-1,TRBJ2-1,CSASAGTSGRNEQFF,TGCAGTGCTAGCGCCGGGACTAGCGGGAGAAATGAGCAGTTCTTC
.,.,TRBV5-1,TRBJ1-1,CASSWSGDTEAFF,TGCGCCAGCAGCTGGTCTGGGGACACTGAAGCTTTCTTT
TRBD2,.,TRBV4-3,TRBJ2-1,CASSQDWVLAGGSDEQFF,TGCGCCAGCAGCCAAGATTGGGTTCTAGCGGGAGGGTCCGATGAGCAGTTCTTC
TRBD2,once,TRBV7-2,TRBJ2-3,CASSLYGRLTDTQYF,TGTGCCAGCAGCTTATACGGGAGGTTAACAGATACGCAGTATTTT
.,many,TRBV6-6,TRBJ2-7,CASGRQGGQISYEQYF,TGTGCCAGCGGCCGCCAGGGGGGACAAATTTCCTACGAGCAGTACTTC
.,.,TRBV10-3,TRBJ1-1,CAISVGAGEEAFF,TGTGCCATCAGTGTCGGTGCTGGGGAAGAAGCTTTCTTT
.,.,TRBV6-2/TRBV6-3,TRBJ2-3,CASSYYREEETDTQYF,TGTGCCAGCAGTTACTACAGGGAGGAGGAGACGGATACGCAGTATTTT
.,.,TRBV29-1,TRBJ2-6,CSVRVVSSGANVLTF,TGCAGCGTTAGGGTTGTCAGCTCTGGGGCCAACGTCCTGACTTTC
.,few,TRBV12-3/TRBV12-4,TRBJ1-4,CASSLTSEKLFF,TGCGCCAGCAGTTTGACTAGTGAAAAACTGTTTTTT
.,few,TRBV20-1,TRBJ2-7,CRALGSSYEQYF,TGCAGAGCATTGGGATCCTCCTACGAGCAGTACTTC
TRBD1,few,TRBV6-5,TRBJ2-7,CASSDRVDGYEQYF,TGTGCCAGCAGTGACAGGGTTGATGGGTACGAGCAGTACTTC
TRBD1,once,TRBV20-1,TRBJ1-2,CSARTGINYGYTF,TGCAGTGCTAGGACAGGGATTAACTATGGCTACACCTTC
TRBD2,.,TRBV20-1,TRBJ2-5,CSASSRTSGSRETQYF,TGCAGTGCCTCTTCCCGCACTAGCGGGAGCCGGGAGACCCAGTACTTC
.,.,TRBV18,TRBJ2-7,CASSPDTAESQYF,TGTGCCAGCTCACCAGACACCGCGGAGTCCCAGTACTTC
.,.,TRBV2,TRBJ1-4,CASSEPGKLFF,TGTGCCAGCAGTGAACCTGGAAAACTGTTTTTT
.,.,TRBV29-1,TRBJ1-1,CSARHSNTEAFF,TGCAGCGCCCGACATTCGAACACTGAAGCTTTCTTT
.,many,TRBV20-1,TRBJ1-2,CSAREQGGYTF,TGCAGTGCTAGAGAACAGGGAGGCTACACCTTC
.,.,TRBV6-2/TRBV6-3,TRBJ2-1,CASSYTNEQFF,TGTGCCAGCAGTTATACAAATGAGCAGTTCTTC
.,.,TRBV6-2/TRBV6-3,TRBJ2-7,CASSSHSYEQYF,TGTGCCAGCAGTTCTCATTCGTACGAGCAGTACTTC
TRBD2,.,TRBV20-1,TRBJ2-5,CSPHPGASGKETQYF,TGCAGTCCCCACCCGGGCGCTAGCGGTAAAGAGACCCAGTACTTC
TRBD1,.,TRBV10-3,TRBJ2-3,CAISEIRTGGLTDTQYF,TGTGCCATCAGTGAGATTAGGACAGGGGGTTTGACAGATACGCAGTATTTT
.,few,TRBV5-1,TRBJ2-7,CASSLDGFYEQYF,TGCGCCAGCAGTCTCGACGGATTCTACGAGCAGTACTTC
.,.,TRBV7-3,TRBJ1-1,CASSTNYLAFF,TGTGCCAGCAGCACCAACTATCTAGCTTTCTTT
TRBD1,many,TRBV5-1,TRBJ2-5,CASSFTTGGAGETQYF,TGCGCCAGCAGCTTTACCACAGGGGGCGCGGGAGAGACCCAGTACTTC
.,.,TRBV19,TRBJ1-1,CASNRPGLAFEAFF,TGTGCCAGTAATCGACCCGGCCTAGCCTTTGAAGCTTTCTTT
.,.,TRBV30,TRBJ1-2,CAWRDSPYGYTF,TGTGCCTGGAGGGACAGCCCTTATGGCTACACCTTC
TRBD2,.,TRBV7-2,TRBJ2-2,CASSRGGFVNTGELFF,TGTGCCAGCAGCCGCGGGGGGTTCGTAAACACCGGGGAGCTGTTTTTT
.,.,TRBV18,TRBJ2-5,CASSQDREEAQYF,TGTGCCAGCTCCCAGGACAGAGAGGAGGCCCAGTACTTC
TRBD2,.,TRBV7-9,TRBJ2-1,CASSFAGEAKEQFF,TGTGCCAGCAGCTTCGCGGGGGAGGCAAAGGAGCAGTTCTTC
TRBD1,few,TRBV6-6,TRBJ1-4,CASRYTGEGSNEKLFF,TGTGCCAGCAGATATACAGGGGAGGGGTCAAATGAAAAACTGTTTTTT
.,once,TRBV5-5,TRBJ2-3,CASSLTSGATDTQYF,TGTGCCAGCAGCTTGACTTCTGGGGCCACAGATACGCAGTATTTT
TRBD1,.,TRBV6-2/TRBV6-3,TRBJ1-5,CASSDGTEHQPQHF,TGTGCCAGCAGTGATGGGACAGAGCATCAGCCCCAGCATTTT
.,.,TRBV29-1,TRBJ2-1,CSAGQRFNEQFF,TGCAGCGCCGGACAGAGGTTCAATGAGCAGTTCTTC
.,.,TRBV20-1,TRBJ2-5,CSARQQFQETQYF,TGCAGTGCTAGACAACAGTTTCAAGAGACCCAGTACTTC
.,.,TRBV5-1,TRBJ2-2,CASSPPGELFF,TGCGCCAGCAGCCCACCTGGGGAGCTGTTTTTT